Below are 6 T cell receptor beta chains sequenced from a single sample in a study of T cell repertoires in cytomegalovirus infection. TCRdb passed the reads through MiXCR, listing each CDR3 protein once. The data hold roughly 280,000 distinct CDR3 sequences, with roughly 9% observed a single time. Sequencing was performed on PBMCs. These receptor sequences come from a human donor in good health (CMV status not recorded). Some clones in this sample may be carry-over from other donors' samples.

The table lists this clonotype with many counts. The chain employs TRBV28 and TRBJ2-5, with D tentatively TRBD1 (5 bases). Germline V CDR1 and CDR2: MDHEN, SYDVKM. There are 14 residues in the CDR3. Trimming stripped 4 bases from V and 5 bases from J, with 14 bases between. The CDR3 here is CASSSNQGFETQYF. The CDR3 DNA follows: TGTGCCAGCAGTTCGAATCAGGGTTTCGAGACCCAGTACTTC. The entire variable domain, with the rest obtained from reference TRBV28 and TRBJ2-5, is as follows: DVKVTQSSRYLVKRTGEKVFLECVQDMDHENMFWYRQDPGLGLRLIYFSYDVKMKEKGDIPEGYSVSREKKERFSLILESASTNQTSMYLCASSSNQGFETQYFGPGTRLLVL.

There are many counts of this clonotype. The chain carries TRBV19 and TRBJ2-7; 8 nucleotides agree with TRBD1. Per germline, CDR1 LNHDA and CDR2 SQIVND (reference sequence). CDR3 length: 13 residues. V was pared by 4 bases and J by 3 bases, with 2 bases of the junction left unmatched. The CDR3 DNA sequence: TGTGCCAGTAGTACTGACAGGGGCTACGAGCAGTACTTC. It encodes CASSTDRGYEQYF.

This clonotype was recorded a few times. J is TRBJ2-7 and V is TRBV19, with 10 bases fitting TRBD2. In germline, CDR1 is LNHDA, CDR2 SQIVND (reference sequence). With 5 bases clipped from V and 2 bases from J, the junction kept 6 bases outside the gene matches. This CDR3 has 15 amino acids. The CDR3 spells CASSWRTSGPYEQYF. The CDR3 region has the DNA TGTGCCAGTAGTTGGCGGACTAGCGGACCCTACGAGCAGTACTTC.

As to this clonotype: A much larger clone lies a single base off, so this may be a read error. The V gene is TRBV7-2, the J gene TRBJ2-5; TRBD2 agrees at 7 bases. This CDR3 has 16 residues. The germline V gene has CDR1 SGHTA and CDR2 FQGNSA. CDR3 sequence: CATSLPAGAYQETQYF. The CDR3 nucleotides read TGTGCCACCAGCTTACCCGCGGGAGCTTACCAAGAGACCCAGTACTTC. Variable domain in full (rest from reference TRBV7-2 and TRBJ2-5): GAGVSQSPSNKVTEKGKDVELRCDPISGHTALYWYRQSLGQGLEFLIYFQGNSAPDKSGLPSDRFSAERTGGSVSTLTIQRTQQEDSAVYLCATSLPAGAYQETQYFGPGTRLLVL.

The table lists this clonotype with a few counts. This chain joins TRBV6-2 or TRBV6-3 and TRBJ2-7; D not resolved. This CDR3 contains 13 residues. V shed 0 bases and J shed 2 bases, with 5 bases lying between them. The germline CDR1 and CDR2 sequences are MNHEY and SVGEGT. The CDR3 sequence is CASSYSTAYEQYF. The CDR3 region has the DNA TGTGCCAGCAGTTACTCGACGGCCTACGAGCAGTACTTC.

The count of this clonotype is one. The chain couples TRBV19 to TRBJ2-1, with TRBD2 matching over 7 bases. Germline CDR1 LNHDA, CDR2 SQIVND (reference sequence). The J segment lost 6 bases and the V segment lost 5 bases, leaving 16 bases of the junction unmatched. The CDR3 runs 17 residues. The CDR3 here is CASSARYDGAGRNEQFF. In DNA, the CDR3 is TGTGCCAGTAGTGCTCGGTACGATGGAGCGGGGCGCAATGAGCAGTTCTTC.